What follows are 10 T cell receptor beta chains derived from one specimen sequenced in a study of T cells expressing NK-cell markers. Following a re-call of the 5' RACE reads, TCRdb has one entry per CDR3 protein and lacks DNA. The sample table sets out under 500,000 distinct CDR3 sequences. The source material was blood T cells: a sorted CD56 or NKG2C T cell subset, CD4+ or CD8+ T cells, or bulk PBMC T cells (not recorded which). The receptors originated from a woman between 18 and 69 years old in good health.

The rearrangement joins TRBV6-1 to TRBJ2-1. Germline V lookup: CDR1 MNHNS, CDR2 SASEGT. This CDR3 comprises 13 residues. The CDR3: CASSHDDYNEQFF.

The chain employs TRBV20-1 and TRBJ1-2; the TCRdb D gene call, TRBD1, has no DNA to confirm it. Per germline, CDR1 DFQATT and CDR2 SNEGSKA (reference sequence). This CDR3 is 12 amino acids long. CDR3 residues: CSASWGTYGYTF.

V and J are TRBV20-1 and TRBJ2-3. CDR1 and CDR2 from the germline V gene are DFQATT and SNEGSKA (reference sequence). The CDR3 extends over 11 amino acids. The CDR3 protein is CSARTSVTQYF.

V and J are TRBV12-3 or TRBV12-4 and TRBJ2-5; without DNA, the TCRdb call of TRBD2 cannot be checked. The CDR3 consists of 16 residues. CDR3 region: CASSQLLAGSKETQYF.

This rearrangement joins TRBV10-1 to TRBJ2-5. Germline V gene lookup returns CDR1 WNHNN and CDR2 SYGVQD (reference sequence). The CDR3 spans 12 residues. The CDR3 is CASSSWDETQYF.

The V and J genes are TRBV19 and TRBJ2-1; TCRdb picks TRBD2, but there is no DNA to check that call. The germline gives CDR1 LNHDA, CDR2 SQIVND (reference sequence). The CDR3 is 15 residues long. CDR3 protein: CASSIPGGLDNEQFF.

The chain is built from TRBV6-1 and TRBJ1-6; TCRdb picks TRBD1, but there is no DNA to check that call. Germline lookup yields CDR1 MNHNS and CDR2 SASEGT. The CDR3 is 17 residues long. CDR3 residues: CASSPGRTGKGNSPLHF.

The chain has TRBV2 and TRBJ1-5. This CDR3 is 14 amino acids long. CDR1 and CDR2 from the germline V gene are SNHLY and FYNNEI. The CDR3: CASTEGDSNQPQHF.

CDR3 loop: CASSSGPTDTQYF. This sequence joins TRBV28 and TRBJ2-3. The CDR3 loop spans 13 amino acids. Germline loops: CDR1 MDHEN, CDR2 SYDVKM.

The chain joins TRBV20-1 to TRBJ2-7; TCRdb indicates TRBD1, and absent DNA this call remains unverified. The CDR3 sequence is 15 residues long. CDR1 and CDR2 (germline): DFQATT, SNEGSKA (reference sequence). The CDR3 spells CSARDAPFGSYEQYF.